Each of the 26 T cell receptor beta chains below was sequenced from the same sample in a study of shared clonotypes between healthy human individuals. Using immunoSEQ multiplex PCR, the repertoire was profiled, and TCRdb retains in-frame clones only, with some absent. The table has 550,000 to 700,000 clones, 60% to 75% seen once. The source material was memory CD4+ T cells sorted from blood. Documented subset: CD45RA-negative fraction. The receptor source for this set is a woman aged 25 to 45 in good health.

The chain has TRBV14 and TRBJ1-1; 10 bases map to TRBD1. The germline V gene encodes CDR1 SGHDN and CDR2 FVKESK. This CDR3 contains 15 residues. After removal of 5 bases from V and 9 bases from J, the junction contained 12 bases not matched to a gene. The CDR3 coding sequence is TGTGCCAGCAGCTTAGACTACCGGGACAGGGGAAAAGCTTTCTTT. Amino acid sequence: CASSLDYRDRGKAFF.

This chain uses TRBV5-1 with TRBJ2-6; no firm D call. Looked up from germline, CDR1 is SGHRS and CDR2 is YFSETQ. The CDR3 sequence is 14 residues long. Trimming left V 7 bases short and J 3 bases short, with 11 bases between. CDR3 loop: CASRLNFGANVLTF. For the CDR3, the DNA is TGCGCCAGCCGACTTAACTTTGGGGCCAACGTCCTGACTTTC.

To note about this clone: In the same sample, other DNA sequences code for this CDR3. The J gene is TRBJ1-2, the V gene TRBV6-1; 8 bases fit TRBD1. Trimming at V came to 4 bases and at J to 5 bases, leaving 3 bases not matched to a gene. CDR1 is MNHNS, CDR2 SASEGT, per germline. The CDR3 is made up of 13 amino acids. The CDR3 reads CASSATGGYGYTF. In DNA, the CDR3 is TGTGCCAGCAGTGCAACAGGGGGATATGGCTACACCTTC.

This clone has only a few counts. This chain links TRBV2 with TRBJ1-2; D gene ambiguous. Germline V gene lookup returns CDR1 SNHLY and CDR2 FYNNEI. The CDR3 consists of 12 residues. For the CDR3, the DNA is TGTCCCTCAGCAGTGAGCAGATATGGCTACACCTTC. It translates to CPSAVSRYGYTF.

V is TRBV18 and J is TRBJ1-1, with D maybe TRBD1 (6 bases). The V and J ends lost 6 bases and 0 bases respectively, with 17 bases between them. This CDR3 spans 16 amino acids. In germline, CDR1 is KGHSH, CDR2 LQKENI. The CDR3 loop is CASSHSRQDMNTEAFF. DNA of the CDR3: TGTGCCAGCTCGCACTCCCGACAGGACATGAACACTGAAGCTTTCTTT.

The rearrangement uses TRBV7-6 and TRBJ1-1; D is undetermined. The CDR3 is made up of 13 amino acids. The germline V gene has CDR1 SGHVS and CDR2 FNYEAQ. The germline V and J ends were trimmed by 4 bases and 3 bases, with 9 bases remaining between them. For the CDR3, the DNA is TGTGCCAGCAGCTCCATATCGGACACTGAAGCTTTCTTT. Its translation: CASSSISDTEAFF.

This clone was found a few times. The chain uses TRBV29-1 and TRBJ2-1; D uncertain. Trimming took off 3 bases at V and 2 bases at J, with 8 bases between the two ends. The CDR3 has 13 amino acids. Germline assignment: CDR1 SQVTM and CDR2 ANQGSEA. DNA for the CDR3: TGCAGCGTTGAGAGAATCCCCTACAATGAGCAGTTCTTC. Its translation: CSVERIPYNEQFF.

The chain links TRBV21-1 to TRBJ2-5; the D call in the table, TRBD1, was not verified against the DNA. TRBV21-1 is a listed pseudogene. The CDR3 runs 16 residues. The CDR3 DNA is TGTGCCAGCAGCAAAGCTGGACAGGGCTGTGGGGAGACCCAGTACTTC. This sequence encodes CASSKAGQGCGETQYF.

This sequence joins TRBV7-3 and TRBJ2-1; D perhaps matches TRBD2 (6 bases). The V gene's germline CDR1 is SGHTA and CDR2 FQGTGA. The CDR3 is made up of 14 amino acids. The V end lost 4 bases, the J end lost 9 bases, and 16 bases lay between the germline ends. CDR3 nucleotides: TGTGCCAGCAGCTCTAGCTGGAGGGCCCCTGAGCAGTTCTTC. As protein: CASSSSWRAPEQFF.

This clone came up a few times. At the DNA level, this CDR3 is encoded by other sequences in the same sample as well. The V gene is TRBV11-2, the J gene TRBJ1-1, with 9 positions matching TRBD1. The V gene end was trimmed by 5 bases and the J gene end by 2 bases; junction bases not matched to a gene: 9. CDR1 and CDR2 (germline): SGHAT, FQNNGV. The CDR3 is 16 amino acids. The CDR3 region is CASSSRTGVANTEAFF. CDR3 nucleotides: TGTGCCAGCAGCAGCAGGACAGGGGTGGCAAACACTGAAGCTTTCTTT.

The chain carries TRBV10-3 and TRBJ2-7; 13 positions agree with TRBD2. Germline CDR1 ENHRY, CDR2 SYGVKD. The CDR3 loop spans 18 amino acids. Germline trimming cut 0 bases from V and 5 bases from J; bases unmatched to any gene: 10. CDR3: CAISESGTSGTIRDEQYF. The CDR3 bases are TGTGCCATCAGTGAGTCGGGGACTAGCGGGACGATCAGGGACGAGCAGTACTTC.

The rearrangement joins TRBV6-1 to TRBJ2-1, with TRBD2 matching 10 bases. Germline V gene lookup returns CDR1 MNHNS and CDR2 SASEGT. The CDR3 has 16 amino acids. V was pared by 3 bases and J by 2 bases, with 4 bases of the junction left unmatched. The CDR3 DNA sequence: TGTGCCAGCAGTGAGGCTAGCGGGGGCGCCTACAATGAGCAGTTCTTC. It codes for CASSEASGGAYNEQFF.

The chain couples TRBV6-6 to TRBJ1-5; 7 bases line up with TRBD1. The length of the CDR3 is 15 residues. CDR1 is MNHNY and CDR2 is SVGAGI in the germline V gene (reference sequence). The ends lost 2 bases at V and 7 bases at J; junction bases unmatched: 8. The CDR3 reads CASSYGRQGLQPQHF. CDR3 coding DNA: TGTGCCAGCAGTTACGGGAGACAGGGATTACAGCCCCAGCATTTT.

V usage is TRBV15 and J usage is TRBJ1-4; unclear D gene. This CDR3 has 16 residues. Trimming took off 0 bases at V and 0 bases at J, with 8 bases between the two ends. CDR1 is LNHNV, CDR2 YYDKDF, per germline (reference sequence). The CDR3 bases are TGTGCCACCAGCAGAGACTTCGCCCCAACTAATGAAAAACTGTTTTTT. This translates into CATSRDFAPTNEKLFF.

This chain uses TRBV5-8 with TRBJ1-2; unclear D gene. CDR3 length: 14 residues. V was cut by 0 bases and J by 4 bases, with 10 bases left in between. Germline-derived CDR1 and CDR2 are SGHTS and YDEGEE. CDR3 amino acids: CASSLVKGFYGYTF. In DNA, the CDR3 is TGTGCCAGCAGCTTGGTTAAAGGATTCTATGGCTACACCTTC.

The rearrangement uses TRBV6-1 and TRBJ1-2, with D hard to call. CDR3 length: 15 residues. V lost 2 bases and J 3 bases, leaving 13 bases between the germline ends. From germline, CDR1 is MNHNS and CDR2 SASEGT. The CDR3 spells CASSEFVGLDYGYTF. Written as DNA, the CDR3 is TGTGCCAGCAGTGAATTTGTCGGGTTGGACTATGGCTACACCTTC.

This chain joins TRBV6-5 and TRBJ1-2; TRBD1 might be the D (5 bases). The CDR3 spans 14 residues. Trimming cost V 2 bases and J 2 bases, with 9 bases left between them. The germline V gene encodes CDR1 MNHEY and CDR2 SVGAGI. The CDR3 bases are TGTGCCAGCAGTTACCAGGGACGGAACTATGGCTACACCTTC. This codes for CASSYQGRNYGYTF.

This clone was seen just once. V gene TRBV7-2 combines with J gene TRBJ2-1; 7 bases align to TRBD2. CDR1 SGHTA and CDR2 FQGNSA come from the germline V gene. V was clipped by 3 bases and J by 9 bases; unmatched bases: 8. This CDR3 region has 14 residues. Here the CDR3 DNA reads TGTGCCAGCAGCTTCGGCGGGAGTATTGTTGAGCAGTTCTTC. This translates into CASSFGGSIVEQFF.

This chain uses TRBV7-9 with TRBJ2-3; TRBD2 is a possible D gene (6 bases). Trimming removed 4 bases at V and 6 bases at J, with 20 bases between. CDR3 length: 16 residues. CDR1 and CDR2 from the germline V gene are SEHNR and FQNEAQ (reference sequence). CDR3 region: CASSSGIGGAGDTQYF. The CDR3 nucleotides read TGTGCCAGCAGCTCTGGTATTGGAGGGGCGGGGGATACGCAGTATTTT. Complete variable domain (other parts from reference TRBV7-9 and TRBJ2-3): DTGVSQNPRHKITKRGQNVTFRCDPISEHNRLYWYRQTLGQGPEFLTYFQNEAQLEKSRLLSDRFSAERPKGSFSTLEIQRTEQGDSAMYLCASSSGIGGAGDTQYFGPGTRLTVL.

In this sample, this clone turned up many times. This chain joins TRBV7-9 and TRBJ1-4, with D hard to call. V lost 6 bases, J lost 3 bases, and 14 bases lay in between. Germline CDR1 and CDR2: SEHNR and FQNEAQ (reference sequence). This CDR3 region has 15 residues. The CDR3 coding sequence is TGTGCCAGCAGTGGGTTTGACGGAGCTAATGAAAAACTGTTTTTT. Its protein is CASSGFDGANEKLFF.

Only one count was recorded for this clone. The same CDR3 arises from other DNA sequences in this sample as well. The rearrangement joins TRBV19 to TRBJ1-1; D is possibly TRBD1 (6 bases). Germline assignment: CDR1 LNHDA and CDR2 SQIVND (reference sequence). The CDR3 consists of 12 residues. The V end lost 3 bases, the J end lost 7 bases, and 9 bases lay between the germline ends. The CDR3 DNA reads as TGTGCCAGTAGTATTAGAGGGGGTGAAGCTTTCTTT. It codes for CASSIRGGEAFF. Together with reference TRBV19 and TRBJ1-1, the CDR3 gives the full variable domain: DGGITQSPKYLFRKEGQNVTLSCEQNLNHDAMYWYRQDPGQGLRLIYYSQIVNDFQKGDIAEGYSVSREKKESFPLTVTSAQKNPTAFYLCASSIRGGEAFFGQGTRLTVV.

The chain uses TRBV5-4 and TRBJ2-7; 8 bases are shared with TRBD1. This CDR3 is built from 16 residues. V gave up 4 bases and J gave up 7 bases; unmatched junction bases: 16. Germline values: CDR1 SGHNT, CDR2 YYREEE (reference sequence). The CDR3 DNA reads TGTGCCAGCAGCGTCGGGAGCGGACAGGGTCGGGGTGAGCAGTACTTC. It yields the protein CASSVGSGQGRGEQYF.

The chain couples TRBV4-1 to TRBJ2-6; D is unresolved. CDR1 and CDR2 from the germline V gene are MGHRA and YSYEKL. CDR3 length: 16 residues. Trimming took 1 base from V and 2 from J, leaving 9 bases between them. CDR3 sequence (DNA): TGCGCCAGCAGCCAAGTGGCTAGGGCTGGGGCCAACGTCCTGACTTTC. It yields the protein CASSQVARAGANVLTF.

The rearrangement links TRBV6-6 to TRBJ2-5, with TRBD2 matching over 10 bases. Looked up from germline, CDR1 is MNHNY and CDR2 is SVGAGI (reference sequence). V trimming: 6 bases; J trimming: 2 bases; junction bases outside the gene matches: 3. The CDR3 spans 14 residues. The CDR3 spells CASRPTSGQETQYF. As DNA, the CDR3 is TGTGCCAGCAGGCCGACTAGCGGGCAAGAGACCCAGTACTTC.

The chain has TRBV13 and TRBJ1-1, with a weak D call TRBD1 (6 bases). The CDR3 length is 14 residues. Germline V gives CDR1 PRHDT, CDR2 FYEKMQ (reference sequence). V gave up 5 bases and J gave up 5 bases, with 15 bases separating them. This CDR3 is CASSAGAARTEAFF. Here the CDR3 DNA reads TGTGCCAGCAGCGCAGGGGCCGCAAGGACTGAAGCTTTCTTT.

The V gene is TRBV11-2, the J gene TRBJ2-1, with 8 bases fitting TRBD1. The trim removed 7 bases at V and 3 bases at J, leaving 5 bases unmatched. Germline CDR1 SGHAT, CDR2 FQNNGV. The CDR3 consists of 14 residues. The CDR3 loop reads CASTSGTGYNEQFF. The CDR3 DNA follows: TGTGCCAGCACGTCCGGGACAGGCTACAATGAGCAGTTCTTC.